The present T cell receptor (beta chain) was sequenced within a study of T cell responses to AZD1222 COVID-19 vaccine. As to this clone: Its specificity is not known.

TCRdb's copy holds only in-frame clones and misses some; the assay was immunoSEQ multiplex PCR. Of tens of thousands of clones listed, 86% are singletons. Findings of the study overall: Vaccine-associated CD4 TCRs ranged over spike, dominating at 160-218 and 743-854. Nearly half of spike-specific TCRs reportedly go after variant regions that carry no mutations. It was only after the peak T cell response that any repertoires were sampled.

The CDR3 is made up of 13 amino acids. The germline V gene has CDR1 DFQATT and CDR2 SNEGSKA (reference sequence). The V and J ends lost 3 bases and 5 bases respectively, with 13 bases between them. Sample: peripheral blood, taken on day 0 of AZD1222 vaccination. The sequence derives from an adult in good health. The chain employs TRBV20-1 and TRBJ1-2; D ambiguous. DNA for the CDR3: TGCAGTGCTAGTGCGGACGGGCAATATGGCTACACCTTC. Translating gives CSASADGQYGYTF.